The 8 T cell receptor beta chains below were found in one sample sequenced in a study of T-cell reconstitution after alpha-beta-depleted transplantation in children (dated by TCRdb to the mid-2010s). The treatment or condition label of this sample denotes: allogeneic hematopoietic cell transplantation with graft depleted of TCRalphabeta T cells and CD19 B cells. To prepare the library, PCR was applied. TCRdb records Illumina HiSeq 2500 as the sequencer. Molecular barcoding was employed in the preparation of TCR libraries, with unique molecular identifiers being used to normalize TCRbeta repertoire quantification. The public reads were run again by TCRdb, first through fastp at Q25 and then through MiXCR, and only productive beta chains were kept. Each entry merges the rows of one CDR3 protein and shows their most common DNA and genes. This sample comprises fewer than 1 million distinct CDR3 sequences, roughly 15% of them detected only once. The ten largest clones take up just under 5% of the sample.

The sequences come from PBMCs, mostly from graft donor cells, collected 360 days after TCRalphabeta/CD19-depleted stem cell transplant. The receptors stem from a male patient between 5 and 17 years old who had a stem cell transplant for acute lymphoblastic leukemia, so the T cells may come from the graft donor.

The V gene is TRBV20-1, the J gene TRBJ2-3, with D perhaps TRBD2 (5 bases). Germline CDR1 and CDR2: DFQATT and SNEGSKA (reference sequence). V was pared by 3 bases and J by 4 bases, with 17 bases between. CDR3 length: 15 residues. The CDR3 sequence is CSASLGGPLADTQYF. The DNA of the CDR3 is TGCAGTGCTAGCCTCGGCGGGCCCCTAGCAGATACGCAGTATTTT.

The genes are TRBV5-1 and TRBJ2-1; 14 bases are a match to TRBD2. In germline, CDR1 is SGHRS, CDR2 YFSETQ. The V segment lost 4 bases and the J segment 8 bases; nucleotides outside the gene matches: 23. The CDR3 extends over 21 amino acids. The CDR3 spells CASSGYDRGGTSGSRFHEQFF. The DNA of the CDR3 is TGCGCCAGCAGCGGCTATGACAGGGGAGGGACTAGCGGGAGTCGTTTCCATGAGCAGTTCTTC.

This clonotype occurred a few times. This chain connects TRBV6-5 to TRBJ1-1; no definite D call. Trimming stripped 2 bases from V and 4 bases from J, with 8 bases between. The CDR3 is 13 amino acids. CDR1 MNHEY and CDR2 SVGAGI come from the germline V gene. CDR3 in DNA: TGTGCCAGCAGTTACAGAGGGCCCACTGAAGCTTTCTTT. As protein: CASSYRGPTEAFF.

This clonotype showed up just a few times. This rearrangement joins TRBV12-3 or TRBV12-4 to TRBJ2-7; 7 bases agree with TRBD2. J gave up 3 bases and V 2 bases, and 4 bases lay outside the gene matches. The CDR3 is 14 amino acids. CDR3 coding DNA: TGTGCCAGCAGTTTAAAACTAGCGAACTACGAGCAGTACTTC. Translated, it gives CASSLKLANYEQYF.

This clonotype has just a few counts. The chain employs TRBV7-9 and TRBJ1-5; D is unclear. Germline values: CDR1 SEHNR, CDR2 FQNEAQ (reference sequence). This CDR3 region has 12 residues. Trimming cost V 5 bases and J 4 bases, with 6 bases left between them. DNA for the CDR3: TGTGCCAGCAGCGTCCTAAATCAGCCCCAGCATTTT. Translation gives CASSVLNQPQHF. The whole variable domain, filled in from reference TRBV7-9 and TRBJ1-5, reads DTGVSQNPRHKITKRGQNVTFRCDPISEHNRLYWYRQTLGQGPEFLTYFQNEAQLEKSRLLSDRFSAERPKGSFSTLEIQRTEQGDSAMYLCASSVLNQPQHFGDGTRLSIL.

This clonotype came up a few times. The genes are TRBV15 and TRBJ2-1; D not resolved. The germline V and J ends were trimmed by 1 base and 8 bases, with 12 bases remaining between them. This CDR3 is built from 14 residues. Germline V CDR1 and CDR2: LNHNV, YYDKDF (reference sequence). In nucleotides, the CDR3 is TGTGCCACCAGCAGAGTAACGCCCGTGGATGAGCAGTTCTTC. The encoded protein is CATSRVTPVDEQFF.

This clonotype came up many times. CDR3 amino acids: CASSPRAYLNTEAFF. The CDR3 DNA reads TGTGCCAGCAGTCCTCGGGCGTATCTTAACACTGAAGCTTTCTTT. The chain couples TRBV12-3 or TRBV12-4 to TRBJ1-1, with D unresolved. CDR3 length: 15 amino acids. V lost 5 bases to trimming and J lost 2 bases, with 15 bases between them.

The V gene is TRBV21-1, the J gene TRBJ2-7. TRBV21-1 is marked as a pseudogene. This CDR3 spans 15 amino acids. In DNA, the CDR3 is TGTGCCAGCAGCAATCGGGTCGGGAGAGCCTACGAGCAGTACTTC. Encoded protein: CASSNRVGRAYEQYF.